Listed here are 16 T cell receptor beta chains from one sample, sequenced in a study of neurological immune-mediated disorders. TCRdb reprocessed the 5' RACE reads with MiXCR, giving one entry per CDR3 protein. Here the sample spans tens of thousands of distinct CDR3 sequences, about 10% being singletons. Time point reported: longitudinal time-point 1 (baseline). Material: PBMCs. Source of these receptors: a male donor with HTLV-1-associated myelopathy (HAM/TSP).

This clonotype was detected ten times or more. The rearrangement links TRBV9 to TRBJ1-1; 9 bases are shared with TRBD1. CDR1 is SGDLS and CDR2 is YYNGEE in the germline V gene. V dropped 0 bases and J dropped 5; count of bases not matched to a gene: 5. The CDR3 runs 15 residues. For the CDR3, the DNA is TGTGCCAGCAGCGTAGCTCCCGGACAGGGGACTGAAGCTTTCTTT. It yields the protein CASSVAPGQGTEAFF.

This clonotype was seen repeatedly, ten times or more. The V call is TRBV7-2, the J call TRBJ1-2; perhaps TRBD1 as D (5 bases). Per germline, CDR1 SGHTA and CDR2 FQGNSA. The CDR3 totals 14 residues. The germline V and J ends were trimmed by 1 base and 8 bases, with 14 bases remaining between them. In DNA form, the CDR3 reads TGTGCCAGCAGCTTAGGGGGCAGGGCGGACGGCTACACCTTC. Its translation is CASSLGGRADGYTF.

This clonotype was detected ten times or more. The gene calls are TRBV25-1 and TRBJ2-3, with 7 bases fitting TRBD1. V trimming: 3 bases; J trimming: 3 bases; junction bases outside the gene matches: 0. Germline V lookup: CDR1 MGHDK, CDR2 SYGVNS. This CDR3 contains 13 residues. This chain's CDR3 is CASSETGTDTQYF. CDR3 sequence (DNA): TGTGCCAGCAGTGAGACAGGGACAGATACGCAGTATTTT.

The table lists this clonotype with many counts. The chain employs TRBV2 and TRBJ1-2, with a weak D call TRBD1 (6 bases). V lost 3 bases and J 0 bases, leaving 14 bases between the germline ends. CDR1 and CDR2 from the germline V gene are SNHLY and FYNNEI. This CDR3 is built from 16 residues. For the CDR3, the DNA is TGTGCCAGCAGTGATACAAGACAGGAAGCTAACTATGGCTACACCTTC. Protein sequence: CASSDTRQEANYGYTF.

In its sample, this clonotype was seen many times. The chain links TRBV7-2 to TRBJ1-5; D not certain. The CDR3 totals 15 residues. Between the trimmed V and J ends, which lost 1 base and 3 bases, there was a span of 10 bases. CDR1 and CDR2 from the germline V gene are SGHTA and FQGNSA. For the CDR3, the DNA is TGTGCCAGCAGCTTAGGAGGCGTATTCAATCAGCCCCAGCATTTT. Translation: CASSLGGVFNQPQHF.

The table lists this clonotype with many counts. This chain links TRBV28 with TRBJ1-5, with D possibly matching TRBD1 (6 bases). The V gene's germline CDR1 is MDHEN and CDR2 SYDVKM. V dropped 5 bases and J dropped 6 bases, with 14 bases sitting between them. The CDR3 length is 14 residues. The CDR3 is CASSITGIGQPQHF. CDR3 nucleotide sequence: TGTGCCAGCAGTATTACAGGGATCGGTCAGCCCCAGCATTTT.

In this sample, this clonotype turned up many times. This chain connects TRBV6-5 to TRBJ2-6; 8 bases agree with TRBD1. Trimming took 6 bases from V and 0 from J; bases not matched to a gene: 7. Germline CDR1 MNHEY, CDR2 SVGAGI. The CDR3 is made up of 17 amino acids. The CDR3 bases are TGTGCCAGCAGCCCGGACAGGGAAATCTCTGGGGCCAACGTCCTGACTTTC. This encodes CASSPDREISGANVLTF.

In this sample, this clonotype turned up many times. This rearrangement joins TRBV5-1 to TRBJ2-3; 9 bases match TRBD2. This CDR3 has 16 residues. CDR1 and CDR2 (germline): SGHRS, YFSETQ. The J segment lost 1 base and the V segment lost 0 bases, leaving 3 bases of the junction unmatched. The CDR3 region has the DNA TGCGCCAGCAGCTTGGAGGCTAGCGGGGGCACAGATACGCAGTATTTT. Translating it yields CASSLEASGGTDTQYF.

Note on this clonotype: This may be a read error, as it is one base from a much larger clone. This chain joins TRBV10-3 and TRBJ1-1; 7 nucleotides line up with TRBD1. This CDR3 spans 15 amino acids. Germline-derived CDR1 and CDR2 are ENHRY and SYGVKD. The CDR3 region is CAISLSGGGNTEALF. The CDR3 coding sequence is TGTGCCATCAGTCTTTCAGGGGGGGGGAACACTGAAGCTTTATTT.

The V call is TRBV5-6, the J call TRBJ2-5; 10 bases agree with TRBD1. Germline CDR1 is SGHDT and CDR2 is YYEEEE. The CDR3 sequence is 15 residues long. Trimming removed 2 bases from V and 5 bases from J; junction bases left unmatched: 6. This CDR3 reads CASSFDRGRRETQYF. The CDR3 DNA follows: TGTGCCAGCAGCTTTGACAGGGGGCGAAGGGAGACCCAGTACTTC.

This rearrangement joins TRBV12-3 or TRBV12-4 to TRBJ1-1, with no clear D. This CDR3 is built from 13 residues. V was shortened by 4 bases and J by 4 bases, with 10 bases between the two germline ends. The DNA of the CDR3 is TGTGCCAGCAGTTCCCGACGGAGCACTGAAGCTTTCTTT. It codes for CASSSRRSTEAFF.

This clonotype was counted at least ten times. The genes are TRBV7-9 and TRBJ2-7, with D possibly matching TRBD2 (5 bases). The CDR3 totals 12 residues. V lost 5 bases and J 6 bases, leaving 11 bases between the germline ends. Germline V gives CDR1 SEHNR, CDR2 FQNEAQ (reference sequence). CDR3 protein: CASSTTAGEQYF. The DNA for the CDR3 is TGTGCCAGCAGCACCACTGCGGGCGAGCAGTACTTC.

This clonotype appeared many times. This chain uses TRBV5-1 with TRBJ2-1; 7 bases fit TRBD1. V lost 4 bases to trimming and J lost 7 bases; unmatched junction nucleotides: 8. The CDR3 length is 14 residues. Germline lookup yields CDR1 SGHRS and CDR2 YFSETQ. The CDR3 coding sequence is TGCGCCAGCAGCCCCCCTGACAGGGTAAATGAGCAGTTCTTC. Translated, it gives CASSPPDRVNEQFF.

This clonotype was seen ten or more times. This chain links TRBV6-4 with TRBJ1-1; D call uncertain. The CDR3 contains 13 residues. V was cut by 4 bases and J by 7 bases, with 13 bases left in between. Germline assignment: CDR1 MRHNA and CDR2 SNTAGT. The CDR3 loop reads CASSATYYSEAFF. CDR3 nucleotide sequence: TGTGCCAGCAGTGCCACCTATTATAGTGAAGCTTTCTTT.

This clonotype was counted many times. The genes are TRBV10-2 and TRBJ2-7; 7 bases line up with TRBD2. CDR3 length: 13 amino acids. V shed 4 bases, J shed 4 bases, and the junction held 4 bases outside the gene matches. CDR1 and CDR2 from the germline V gene are WSHSY and SAAADI. CDR3 sequence (DNA): TGCGCCAGCAGTGCCCAGCGGGGATACGAGCAGTACTTC. Protein product: CASSAQRGYEQYF.

In this sample, this clonotype turned up many times. The rearrangement links TRBV20-1 to TRBJ1-1; TRBD1 matches at 7 bases. Trimming removed 1 base from V and 7 bases from J; junction bases left unmatched: 9. The germline V gene has CDR1 DFQATT and CDR2 SNEGSKA (reference sequence). The CDR3 has 14 amino acids. Written as DNA, the CDR3 is TGCAGTGCTAGAGGTGACAGGGACGGGCGTGAAGCTTTCTTT. This gives the protein CSARGDRDGREAFF.